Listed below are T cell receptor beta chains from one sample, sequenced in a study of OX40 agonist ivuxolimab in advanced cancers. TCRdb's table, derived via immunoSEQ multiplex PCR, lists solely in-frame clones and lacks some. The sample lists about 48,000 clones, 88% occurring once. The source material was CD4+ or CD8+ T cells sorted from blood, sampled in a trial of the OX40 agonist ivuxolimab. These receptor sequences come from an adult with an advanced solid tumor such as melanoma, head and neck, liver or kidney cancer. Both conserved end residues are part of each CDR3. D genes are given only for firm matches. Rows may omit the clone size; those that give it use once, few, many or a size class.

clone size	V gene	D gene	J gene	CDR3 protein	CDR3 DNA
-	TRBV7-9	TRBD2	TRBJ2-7	CASSLGTSGRNEQYF	TGTGCCAGCAGCTTAGGGACTAGCGGGAGGAACGAGCAGTACTTC
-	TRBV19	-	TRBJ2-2	CASSIAPPGTGELFF	TGTGCCAGTAGTATAGCGCCCCCGGGCACCGGGGAGCTGTTTTTT
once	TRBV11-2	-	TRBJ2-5	CASSLAGQKETQYF	TGTGCCAGCAGCTTAGCAGGACAGAAAGAGACCCAGTACTTC
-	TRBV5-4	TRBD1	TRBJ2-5	CASSSWTGGSLETQYF	TGTGCCAGCAGTTCTTGGACAGGGGGTTCGCTGGAGACCCAGTACTTC
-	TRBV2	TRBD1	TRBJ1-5	CASRGTGGNQPQHF	TGTGCCAGCAGGGGTACAGGGGGTAATCAGCCCCAGCATTTT
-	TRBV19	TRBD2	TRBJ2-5	CASSIQGTSAETQYF	TGTGCCAGTAGTATTCAAGGGACTAGCGCTGAGACCCAGTACTTC
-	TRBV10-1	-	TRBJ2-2	CATNRDGTGELFF	TGCGCCACAAACAGGGATGGAACCGGGGAGCTGTTTTTT
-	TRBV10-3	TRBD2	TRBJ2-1	CAIRPGGDYNEQFF	TGTGCCATCCGACCGGGAGGGGATTACAATGAGCAGTTCTTC
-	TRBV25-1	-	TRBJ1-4	CASSQAYPPPTNEKLFF	TGTGCCAGCAGTCAAGCCTACCCCCCCCCGACTAATGAAAAACTGTTTTTT
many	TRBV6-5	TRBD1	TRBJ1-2	CASSSFVQGARGYTF	TGTGCCAGCAGTTCATTCGTCCAGGGGGCTCGGGGCTACACCTTC
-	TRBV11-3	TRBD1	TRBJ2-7	CASSLARGQVYEQYF	TGTGCCAGCAGCTTAGCCCGGGGACAGGTTTACGAGCAGTACTTC
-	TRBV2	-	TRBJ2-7	CASMGILAYEQYF	TGTGCCAGCATGGGGATACTAGCTTACGAGCAGTACTTC
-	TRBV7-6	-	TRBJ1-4	CASSLARGEKLFF	TGTGCCAGCAGCTTAGCCAGAGGTGAAAAACTGTTTTTT
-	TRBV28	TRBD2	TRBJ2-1	CASTPRRGNEQFF	TGTGCCAGCACCCCCCGGCGGGGGAATGAGCAGTTCTTC
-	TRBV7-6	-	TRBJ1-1	CASSLGDLNTEAFF	TGTGCCAGCAGCTTAGGGGACTTAAACACTGAAGCTTTCTTT
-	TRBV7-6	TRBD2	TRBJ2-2	CASSLQTGLAGNTGELFF	TGTGCCAGCAGCTTACAAACCGGACTAGCGGGTAACACCGGGGAGCTGTTTTTT
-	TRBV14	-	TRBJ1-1	CASRPGHSTEAFF	TGTGCCAGCAGGCCTGGGCACAGCACTGAAGCTTTCTTT
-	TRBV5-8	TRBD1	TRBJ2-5	CASSNRDRGETQYF	TGTGCCAGCAGCAACCGGGACAGGGGAGAGACCCAGTACTTC
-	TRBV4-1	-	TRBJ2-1	CASSLGLGGTQQFF	TGCGCCAGCAGCCTAGGACTAGGGGGGACTCAGCAGTTCTTC
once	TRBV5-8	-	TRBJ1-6	CASSQAVGTRFPLHF	TGTGCCAGCAGCCAAGCGGTCGGGACGCGGTTCCCCCTCCACTTT
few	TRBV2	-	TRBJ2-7	CASTGSWEQYF	TGTGCCAGCACGGGTTCTTGGGAGCAGTACTTC
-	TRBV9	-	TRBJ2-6	CASSVSISGANVLTF	TGTGCCAGCAGCGTTTCCATCTCTGGGGCCAACGTCCTGACTTTC
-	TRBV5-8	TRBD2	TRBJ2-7	CASSLGQLGGRRDEQYF	TGTGCCAGCAGCTTGGGACAACTTGGCGGGAGGCGGGACGAGCAGTACTTC
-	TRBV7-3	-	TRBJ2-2	CASSQTLTGELFF	TGTGCCAGCAGCCAAACACTCACCGGGGAGCTGTTTTTT